The next 15 T cell receptor beta chains were all read from a single sample in a study of blood T cell repertoires in COVID-19. The repertoire was sequenced with immunoSEQ multiplex PCR; TCRdb's copy has only in-frame clones and lacks some. The data show some 250,000 clones, approximately 88% seen once. The sequencing sample was made of peripheral blood. These receptors came from a man aged 35 to 55 with acute or convalescent COVID-19.

The genes are TRBV14 and TRBJ1-6, with no clear D. V was clipped by 4 bases and J by 10 bases, with 8 bases between them. This CDR3 has 12 residues. Germline-derived CDR1 and CDR2 are SGHDN and FVKESK. The CDR3 is CASSRKRSPLHF. The CDR3 DNA follows: TGTGCCAGCAGCCGAAAGCGGTCACCCCTCCACTTT.

The CDR3 region is CASSVGTGSGQPQHF. CDR3 bases: TGTGCCAGCAGCGTAGGGACAGGGAGCGGTCAGCCCCAGCATTTT. This chain links TRBV9 with TRBJ1-5, with TRBD1 matching 8 bases. CDR3 length: 15 residues. After removal of 0 bases from V and 6 bases from J, the junction contained 5 bases not matched to a gene. Germline V CDR1 and CDR2: SGDLS, YYNGEE.

This clone showed up just once. This chain connects TRBV7-2 to TRBJ1-1, with a tentative D call TRBD1 (5 bases). V lost 5 bases, J lost 1 base, and 14 bases lay in between. CDR1 is SGHTA, CDR2 FQGNSA, per germline. The CDR3 is made up of 15 amino acids. The CDR3 nucleotides read TGTGCCAGCAGCCCGGAGGGGATGAGGAACACTGAAGCTTTCTTT. Its translation: CASSPEGMRNTEAFF.

The chain carries TRBV7-9 and TRBJ2-7; 7 bases align to TRBD2. This CDR3 has 17 residues. Germline V lookup: CDR1 SEHNR, CDR2 FQNEAQ (reference sequence). Trimming at V came to 5 bases and at J to 4 bases, leaving 17 bases not matched to a gene. For the CDR3, the DNA is TGTGCCAGCAGCCCATCCAAGTTCGGGGACTACGAATACGAGCAGTACTTC. It encodes CASSPSKFGDYEYEQYF.

A few counts support this clone. The rearrangement links TRBV28 to TRBJ1-1; D unresolved. The CDR3 is 12 amino acids. Germline CDR1 reads MDHEN; CDR2 reads SYDVKM. The V gene lost 3 bases and the J gene lost 8 bases, with 10 bases spanning the gap. The DNA for the CDR3 is TGTGCCAGCAGTTTTTTTGGCAGAGAAGCTTTCTTT. This gives the protein CASSFFGREAFF.

The chain combines TRBV29-1 with TRBJ1-1; 7 nucleotides line up with TRBD1. Germline V gives CDR1 SQVTM, CDR2 ANQGSEA. The CDR3 spans 13 residues. The ends lost 4 bases at V and 4 bases at J; junction bases unmatched: 6. The DNA of the CDR3 is TGCAGCGTTGGCCGGGACAGTCTCACTGAAGCTTTCTTT. Protein: CSVGRDSLTEAFF.

Only one count was recorded for this clone. The chain combines TRBV29-1 with TRBJ2-7; the D is unclear. Trimming left V 4 bases short and J 9 bases short, with 13 bases between. Germline V gene data show CDR1 as SQVTM and CDR2 as ANQGSEA. The CDR3 has 11 amino acids. In DNA form, the CDR3 reads TGCAGCGTTGTTCAGCGCGTGGTGCAGTACTTC. Amino acid sequence: CSVVQRVVQYF.

The chain joins TRBV5-1 to TRBJ1-1; D may be TRBD1 (6 bases). Trimming took 5 bases from V and 1 from J, leaving 9 bases between them. The CDR3 sequence is 13 residues long. Germline assignment: CDR1 SGHRS and CDR2 YFSETQ. CDR3 sequence reads: CASRTTGNTEAFF. The CDR3 nucleotides read TGCGCCAGCAGAACGACAGGGAACACTGAAGCTTTCTTT.

The genes are TRBV7-2 and TRBJ2-1; 12 bases map to TRBD2. The CDR3 extends over 15 amino acids. The germline CDR1 and CDR2 sequences are SGHTA and FQGNSA. J was trimmed by 5 bases and V by 6 bases; bases with no gene match: 5. The CDR3 nucleotides are TGTGCCAGCAGGCGCCTAGCGGGAGGGGACAATGAGCAGTTCTTC. Translating gives CASRRLAGGDNEQFF.

This clone was recorded only once. The chain has TRBV7-2 and TRBJ2-7; perhaps TRBD2 as D (6 bases). V was cut by 1 base and J by 2 bases, with 15 bases left in between. Germline CDR1 and CDR2: SGHTA and FQGNSA. The CDR3 sequence is 16 residues long. The CDR3 coding sequence is TGTGCCAGCAGCTTAGAGCTCGAGCGGGCCGCCTACGAGCAGTACTTC. Translating it yields CASSLELERAAYEQYF.

This clone was counted a few times. The chain uses TRBV3-1 (or the pseudogene TRBV3-2) and TRBJ1-2; a weak D match, TRBD1 (6 bases). The CDR3 totals 15 residues. Germline V gene sequence: CDR1 LGHDT, CDR2 YNNKEL (reference sequence). Trimming cost V 4 bases and J 3 bases, with 15 bases left between them. The CDR3 is CASSPNRESDYGYTF. DNA of the CDR3: TGTGCCAGCAGCCCTAACAGGGAAAGCGACTATGGCTACACCTTC.

The chain uses TRBV3-1 (or the pseudogene TRBV3-2) and TRBJ1-6, with D possibly being TRBD1 (5 bases). The CDR3 consists of 12 residues. V lost 2 bases, J lost 9 bases, and 5 bases lay in between. Germline CDR1 LGHDT, CDR2 YNNKEL (reference sequence). In DNA form, the CDR3 reads TGTGCCAGCAGCCAAACAGGTTCACCCCTCCACTTT. This encodes CASSQTGSPLHF.

The chain employs TRBV7-6 and TRBJ1-1, with 7 bases identical to TRBD1. The CDR3 extends over 14 amino acids. Germline CDR1 and CDR2: SGHVS and FNYEAQ. V was pared by 6 bases and J by 2 bases, with 6 bases of the junction left unmatched. CDR3 amino acids: CASREGQPNTEAFF. The CDR3 nucleotides read TGTGCCAGCAGAGAGGGACAGCCAAACACTGAAGCTTTCTTT.

The CDR3 sequence: CSVVTGQGAIGYTF. The CDR3 nucleotides read TGCAGCGTTGTGACGGGACAGGGGGCTATTGGCTACACCTTC. V is TRBV29-1 and J is TRBJ1-2; 12 nucleotides match TRBD1. The CDR3 totals 14 residues. V trimming: 4 bases; J trimming: 7 bases; junction bases outside the gene matches: 7. The germline V gene encodes CDR1 SQVTM and CDR2 ANQGSEA.

In its sample, this clone was seen once. The chain has TRBV19 and TRBJ2-1; TRBD2 agrees at 13 bases. V trimming: 1 base; J trimming: 7 bases; junction bases outside the gene matches: 4. CDR1 and CDR2 from the germline V gene are LNHDA and SQIVND (reference sequence). The CDR3 runs to 16 residues. CDR3 sequence: CASSIGGLAGYNEQFF. The CDR3 bases are TGTGCCAGTAGTATAGGGGGACTAGCGGGATATAATGAGCAGTTCTTC. The variable domain in full, with the rest retrieved from reference TRBV19 and TRBJ2-1, is DGGITQSPKYLFRKEGQNVTLSCEQNLNHDAMYWYRQDPGQGLRLIYYSQIVNDFQKGDIAEGYSVSREKKESFPLTVTSAQKNPTAFYLCASSIGGLAGYNEQFFGPGTRLTVL.